The 19 T cell receptor beta chains below were found in one sample sequenced in a study of long-term antiretroviral therapy in people with HIV. It was version v3.0 of the immunoSEQ assay that was run at survey level. Data came from immunoSEQ multiplex PCR; TCRdb stores just in-frame clones and leaves some out. The sample comprises about 15,000 clones, about 91% of which are singletons, and approximately 10% rests with the top ten. The source material was unsorted PBMCs, sampled 0.3 years after starting antiretroviral therapy. The receptors stem from a man between 60 and 75 years old with HIV.

This clone was seen a handful of times. This chain connects TRBV29-1 to TRBJ1-2, with D possibly TRBD1 on 6 matching bases. Germline V gene sequence: CDR1 SQVTM, CDR2 ANQGSEA. The CDR3 covers 14 residues. Trimming shortened V by 4 bases and J by 4 bases, and 16 bases separated the two germline ends. CDR3 in DNA: TGCAGCGTTGGGACCCGGGACACCATCTATGGCTACACCTTC. The encoded protein is CSVGTRDTIYGYTF.

This rearrangement joins TRBV11-2 to TRBJ2-5; the D gene is possibly TRBD2 (5 bases). The CDR3 contains 15 residues. In germline, CDR1 is SGHAT, CDR2 FQNNGV. The V and J ends lost 2 bases and 2 bases respectively, with 12 bases between them. The CDR3 DNA is TGTGCCAGCAGCTTACGGTTTTCGGGACAAGAGACCCAGTACTTC. It codes for CASSLRFSGQETQYF.

The V call is TRBV14, the J call TRBJ2-7; TRBD2 is a possible D gene (6 bases). The germline gives CDR1 SGHDN, CDR2 FVKESK. The V end lost 4 bases, the J end lost 6 bases, and 19 bases lay between the germline ends. CDR3 length: 15 residues. CDR3: CASSRYPREAGEQYF. As DNA, the CDR3 is TGTGCCAGCAGCCGCTATCCGAGGGAGGCTGGCGAGCAGTACTTC.

The chain couples TRBV19 to TRBJ2-7, with TRBD2 matching 12 bases. Trimming took 6 bases from V and 4 from J; bases not matched to a gene: 4. Germline V gene data show CDR1 as LNHDA and CDR2 as SQIVND (reference sequence). This CDR3 comprises 14 residues. CDR3 in amino acids: CASRGTSGRYEQYF. The CDR3 DNA reads TGTGCCAGTAGGGGGACTAGCGGGCGGTACGAGCAGTACTTC.

This chain links TRBV4-1 with TRBJ2-7; 7 bases map to TRBD2. Losses at the gene ends were 6 bases for V and 5 bases for J; bases not matched to a gene: 10. CDR1 and CDR2 from the germline V gene are MGHRA and YSYEKL. The CDR3 spans 14 residues. The CDR3 bases are TGCGCCAGCAGGTTAAGACTAGCAGCGAACGAGCAGTACTTC. Protein: CASRLRLAANEQYF.

The V and J genes are TRBV15 and TRBJ2-7; TRBD1 agrees at 7 bases. Germline CDR1 and CDR2: LNHNV and YYDKDF (reference sequence). V gave up 6 bases and J gave up 3 bases; unmatched junction bases: 11. The CDR3 extends over 15 amino acids. The CDR3 DNA follows: TGTGCCACCAGTCTAAGGGGCCAGGGGGTCTACGAGCAGTACTTC. It specifies CATSLRGQGVYEQYF.

The V gene is TRBV7-6, the J gene TRBJ2-4; 11 positions agree with TRBD2. V gave up 5 bases and J gave up 2 bases; unmatched junction bases: 11. CDR1 SGHVS and CDR2 FNYEAQ come from the germline V gene. CDR3 length equals 18 residues. CDR3 nucleotides: TGTGCCAGCAGCCCATACCCCGGGACTAGCGGTTCCAAAAACATTCAGTACTTC. Translation gives CASSPYPGTSGSKNIQYF.

In this sample, this clone turned up a few times. The V and J genes are TRBV14 and TRBJ1-6, with 7 bases fitting TRBD1. Germline V gene data show CDR1 as SGHDN and CDR2 as FVKESK. The CDR3 covers 13 residues. Trimming cost V 4 bases and J 11 bases; bases outside gene matches: 5. CDR3 nucleotides: TGTGCCAGCAGCCCCGGGACAGTCACACCCCTCCACTTT. Translating it yields CASSPGTVTPLHF.

This chain links TRBV7-9 with TRBJ2-7, with D unclear. The CDR3 runs 14 residues. Germline-derived CDR1 and CDR2 are SEHNR and FQNEAQ (reference sequence). V lost 5 bases and J 3 bases, leaving 14 bases between the germline ends. In DNA form, the CDR3 reads TGTGCCAGCAGCGCGGTCGAGACCCGCTACGAGCAGTACTTC. Translated: CASSAVETRYEQYF.

The chain employs TRBV7-9 and TRBJ1-2, with D possibly matching TRBD1 (5 bases). CDR1 is SEHNR and CDR2 is FQNEAQ in the germline V gene (reference sequence). The CDR3 has 18 amino acids. V was pared by 5 bases and J by 2 bases, with 24 bases between. Here the CDR3 reads CASSPYIFTGPLNYGYTF. The CDR3, as DNA: TGTGCCAGCAGCCCATACATTTTTACGGGGCCCTTGAACTATGGCTACACCTTC.

The V and J genes are TRBV6-5 and TRBJ1-3, with 10 bases matching TRBD1. This CDR3 has 15 amino acids. V was clipped by 5 bases and J by 2 bases; unmatched bases: 3. Germline V CDR1 and CDR2: MNHEY, SVGAGI. Written as DNA, the CDR3 is TGTGCCAGCAGTACCGACAGGGGGCCTGGAAACACCATATATTTT. Protein product: CASSTDRGPGNTIYF.

This chain joins TRBV19 and TRBJ2-7; a possible D gene is TRBD1 (6 bases). Trimming removed 6 bases at V and 5 bases at J, with 23 bases between. This CDR3 comprises 16 residues. The germline V gene has CDR1 LNHDA and CDR2 SQIVND (reference sequence). CDR3 loop: CASRRRGATGYHEQYF. In DNA, the CDR3 is TGTGCCAGTAGGAGACGAGGGGCTACAGGGTACCACGAGCAGTACTTC.

The DNA of the CDR3 is TGCGCCAGCAGCTTGGCCGGCGGGGCCTACAATGAGCAGTTCTTC. Translating it yields CASSLAGGAYNEQFF. The chain combines TRBV5-1 with TRBJ2-1; D may be TRBD2 (6 bases). Trimming took off 0 bases at V and 2 bases at J, with 9 bases between the two ends. CDR1 and CDR2 (germline): SGHRS, YFSETQ. The CDR3 contains 15 residues.

This clone has a handful of counts. This chain links TRBV2 with TRBJ1-5; D is possibly TRBD1 (6 bases). CDR3 length: 15 residues. The germline CDR1 and CDR2 sequences are SNHLY and FYNNEI. V was clipped by 4 bases and J by 3 bases, with 13 bases between them. CDR3 in amino acids: CASSGGGGPNQPQHF. The CDR3 region has the DNA TGTGCCAGCAGTGGGGGCGGGGGGCCCAATCAGCCCCAGCATTTT.

The CDR3 region is CSVGEAAQYF. The CDR3 bases are TGCAGTGTTGGAGAGGCGGCCCAGTACTTC. The rearrangement links TRBV20-1 to TRBJ2-5, with D unclear. CDR1 and CDR2 (germline): DFQATT, SNEGSKA (reference sequence). This CDR3 is 10 amino acids long. Trimming removed 7 bases at V and 9 bases at J, with 12 bases between.

V and J are TRBV5-1 and TRBJ1-1; possibly TRBD1 for D (6 bases). Trimming left V 2 bases short and J 3 bases short, with 8 bases between. Germline-derived CDR1 and CDR2 are SGHRS and YFSETQ. The CDR3 extends over 13 amino acids. CDR3 nucleotides: TGCGCCAGCAGCTTACAGGGTCACACTGAAGCTTTCTTT. Translation: CASSLQGHTEAFF.

CDR3 bases: TGTGCCAGCAGCGTCGCTAGCGGGAGGGCCGATGAGCAGTTCTTC. This encodes CASSVASGRADEQFF. V is TRBV9 and J is TRBJ2-1; 12 nucleotides match TRBD2. Germline V CDR1 and CDR2: SGDLS, YYNGEE. CDR3 length equals 15 residues. V was clipped by 2 bases and J by 8 bases; unmatched bases: 5.

The V and J genes are TRBV7-9 and TRBJ2-5; 10 nucleotides line up with TRBD2. With 3 bases clipped from V and 2 bases from J, the junction kept 12 bases outside the gene matches. The germline V gene encodes CDR1 SEHNR and CDR2 FQNEAQ (reference sequence). There are 18 residues in the CDR3. The CDR3 protein is CASSLGLAGGHTQETQYF. Here the CDR3 DNA reads TGTGCCAGCAGCTTGGGCTTAGCGGGGGGCCACACTCAAGAGACCCAGTACTTC.

The chain joins TRBV10-2 to TRBJ1-5; 9 nucleotides match TRBD1. The length of the CDR3 is 16 residues. V trimming: 3 bases; J trimming: 4 bases; junction bases outside the gene matches: 7. The V gene's germline CDR1 is WSHSY and CDR2 SAAADI. CDR3 in DNA: TGCGCCAGCAGTGACAGGACAGGGGCCTCAAATCAGCCCCAGCATTTT. It specifies CASSDRTGASNQPQHF.